The 3 T cell receptor beta chains below were found in one sample sequenced in a study of patients and donors after allogeneic stem cell transplantation. MiXCR was run by TCRdb on the RT-PCR reads, yielding one entry per CDR3 protein. Of approximately 160,000 distinct CDR3 sequences in the sample, around 30% are singletons; the top ten hold roughly 3.2%. Sequencing input: blood, either unsorted or a sorted T cell fraction (not recorded which). The receptors come from a human donor who was either an allogeneic HSCT recipient or a stem cell or donor lymphocyte infusion donor (not recorded which). It is not recorded whose cells these are; they may come from a transplant donor.

This clonotype has ten or more counts. The chain is built from TRBV10-3 and TRBJ1-2; D remains unclear. The germline CDR1 and CDR2 sequences are ENHRY and SYGVKD. The CDR3 loop spans 13 amino acids. Trimming left V 5 bases short and J 0 bases short, with 7 bases between. As DNA, the CDR3 is TGTGCCATCAGTCAGAGCCCTAACTATGGCTACACCTTC. Its protein is CAISQSPNYGYTF.

This chain links TRBV11-2 with TRBJ2-6; D is unclear. Per the germline V gene, CDR1 is SGHAT and CDR2 is FQNNGV. The CDR3 loop spans 19 amino acids. Deletions cut 2 bases from V and 1 base from J, with 18 bases between. CDR3 amino acids: CASSLMIAIRGSGANVLTF. The CDR3 DNA reads TGTGCCAGCAGCTTAATGATTGCGATTCGAGGTTCTGGGGCCAACGTCCTGACTTTC.

The genes are TRBV27 and TRBJ2-1; TRBD2 might be the D (5 bases). The V end was cut by 2 bases, the J end by 12 bases, with 8 bases between. This CDR3 comprises 11 residues. CDR1 and CDR2 (germline): MNHEY, SMNVEV (reference sequence). Here the CDR3 DNA reads TGTGCCAGCAGTTTAGGAGGTCTGCAGTTCTTC. As protein: CASSLGGLQFF.